The present entry profiles one T cell receptor (beta chain) with its context. Its cognate antigen is unknown. The authors incorporated unique molecular identifiers into the TCR beta cDNA libraries. TCRdb analysed the PCR reads with MiXCR anew, one entry per CDR3 protein. The repertoire holds about 500,000 distinct CDR3 sequences, over 35% seen once, with around 10% in the top ten. The data are from a study of post-analysis software for immune sequencing data. Study-wide points: Patients with multiple sclerosis recorded significantly lower normalized Chao1 diversity than controls, the study found.

The clonotype was recovered from a girl aged 10-17 years with multiple sclerosis. Sequencing input: blood.

The CDR3 DNA reads as TGCGCCAGCAGCTGGGCGACAGGTCAGAACACTGAAGCTTTCTTT. Translation gives CASSWATGQNTEAFF. The V call is TRBV5-1, the J call TRBJ1-1; tentative D call: TRBD1 (6 bases). The CDR3 has 15 residues. Looked up from germline, CDR1 is SGHRS and CDR2 is YFSETQ. The V gene lost 3 bases and the J gene lost 1 base, with 13 bases spanning the gap.